One sample yielded the 10 T cell receptor beta chains listed below, sequenced in a study of early T cells in non-severe SARS-CoV-2 infection. TCRdb re-called the 5' RACE reads through MiXCR, storing one row per CDR3 protein. The data show approximately 56,000 distinct CDR3 sequences, with 10% seen just once and 6% to 8% held by the top ten. The sample comprised whole blood. Every receptor here comes from an adult who was a healthcare worker with PCR-confirmed SARS-CoV-2 infection or an uninfected control (not recorded which).

The rearrangement uses TRBV7-9 and TRBJ2-7; D call uncertain. CDR1 SEHNR and CDR2 FQNEAQ come from the germline V gene (reference sequence). V dropped 5 bases and J dropped 6 bases, with 14 bases sitting between them. The CDR3 consists of 13 residues. This CDR3 is CASSQAQLGEQYF. The CDR3 coding sequence is TGTGCCAGCAGCCAAGCTCAGCTCGGCGAGCAGTACTTC.

The sample holds many counts of this clonotype. The rearrangement links TRBV7-2 to TRBJ1-5; no firm D call. Deletions cut 6 bases from V and 4 bases from J, with 10 bases between. The CDR3 contains 13 residues. Germline V CDR1 and CDR2: SGHTA, FQGNSA. This CDR3 is CASRPEPNQPQHF. In DNA form, the CDR3 reads TGTGCCAGCAGACCAGAACCAAATCAGCCCCAGCATTTT.

The chain uses TRBV7-8 and TRBJ2-7; 12 nucleotides match TRBD1. The CDR3 has 14 amino acids. CDR1 and CDR2 (germline): SGHVS, FQNEAQ. The V segment lost 3 bases and the J segment 4 bases; nucleotides outside the gene matches: 1. In DNA form, the CDR3 reads TGTGCCAGCAGCTTGGGACAGGGGGCATACGAGCAGTACTTC. This translates into CASSLGQGAYEQYF. The full variable domain, its missing parts supplied by reference TRBV7-8 and TRBJ2-7, is GAGVSQSPRYKVAKRGQDVALRCDPISGHVSLFWYQQALGQGPEFLTYFQNEAQLDKSGLPSDRFFAERPEGSVSTLKIQRTQQEDSAVYLCASSLGQGAYEQYFGPGTRLTVT.

This clonotype was detected ten times or more. V is TRBV20-1 and J is TRBJ1-4; D not certain. V was cut by 5 bases and J by 4 bases, with 8 bases left in between. CDR1 DFQATT and CDR2 SNEGSKA come from the germline V gene (reference sequence). The CDR3 sequence is 12 residues long. The CDR3 loop is CSAEGINEKLFF. For the CDR3, the DNA is TGCAGTGCTGAAGGAATTAATGAAAAACTGTTTTTT.

The chain is built from TRBV18 and TRBJ2-3; 10 nucleotides match TRBD2. The CDR3 covers 15 residues. From germline, CDR1 is KGHSH and CDR2 LQKENI. Trimming removed 6 bases from V and 2 bases from J; junction bases left unmatched: 5. The CDR3 here is CASSQLAGNTDTQYF. The CDR3 DNA sequence: TGTGCCAGCTCTCAACTAGCGGGAAACACAGATACGCAGTATTTT.

The table lists this clonotype with a few counts. This sequence joins TRBV4-3 and TRBJ2-1, with TRBD2 matching over 8 bases. Germline V gives CDR1 LGHNA, CDR2 YSLEER. With V trimmed by 0 bases and J by 3 bases, 7 bases remained unmatched. The CDR3 is 17 residues long. CDR3 protein: CASSQDVSGGIYNEQFF. The CDR3 region has the DNA TGCGCCAGCAGCCAAGATGTGTCGGGAGGGATCTACAATGAGCAGTTCTTC.

Only a few counts were recorded for this clonotype. The chain carries TRBV20-1 and TRBJ2-7; TRBD2 matches 9 bases. The germline V gene encodes CDR1 DFQATT and CDR2 SNEGSKA (reference sequence). The CDR3 is made up of 14 amino acids. V gave up 6 bases and J gave up 2 bases; unmatched junction bases: 8. The CDR3 nucleotides read TGCAGTGCCGCCTGGCTAGCGGGAACCTACGAGCAGTACTTC. Translating it yields CSAAWLAGTYEQYF.

There are a few counts of this clonotype. The chain couples TRBV20-1 to TRBJ1-5, with D possibly TRBD1 on 6 matching bases. With 5 bases removed from V and 7 bases from J, the gap between germline ends came to 12 bases. CDR3 length equals 12 residues. Germline-derived CDR1 and CDR2 are DFQATT and SNEGSKA (reference sequence). CDR3 coding DNA: TGCAGTGCTCGGAGGGGGGACCAGCCCCAGCATTTT. Its translation is CSARRGDQPQHF.

V gene TRBV12-3 or TRBV12-4 combines with J gene TRBJ1-1; 8 positions match TRBD1. This CDR3 has 14 residues. The junction had 5 bases not matched to a gene; V was cut back by 3 bases and J by 5 bases. The CDR3 DNA reads TGTGCCAGCAGTTTTTCAGGGGGCTGGACTGAAGCTTTCTTT. It encodes CASSFSGGWTEAFF.

The chain employs TRBV5-4 and TRBJ1-5; D gene unclear. The CDR3 runs to 16 residues. Trimming left V 0 bases short and J 2 bases short, with 12 bases between. Germline V gives CDR1 SGHNT, CDR2 YYREEE (reference sequence). This CDR3 is CASSLDGVVGNQPQHF. The DNA for the CDR3 is TGTGCCAGCAGCTTGGACGGGGTCGTTGGCAATCAGCCCCAGCATTTT.